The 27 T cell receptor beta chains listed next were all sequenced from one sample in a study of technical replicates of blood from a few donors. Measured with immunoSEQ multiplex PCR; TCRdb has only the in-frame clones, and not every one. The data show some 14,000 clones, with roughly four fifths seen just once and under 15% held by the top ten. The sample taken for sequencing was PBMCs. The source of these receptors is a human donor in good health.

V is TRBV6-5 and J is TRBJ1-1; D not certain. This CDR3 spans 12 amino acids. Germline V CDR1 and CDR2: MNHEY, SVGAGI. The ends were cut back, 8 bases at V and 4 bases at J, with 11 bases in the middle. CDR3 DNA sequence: TGTGCCAGCGAGGGATCGTCCACTGAAGCTTTCTTT. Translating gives CASEGSSTEAFF.

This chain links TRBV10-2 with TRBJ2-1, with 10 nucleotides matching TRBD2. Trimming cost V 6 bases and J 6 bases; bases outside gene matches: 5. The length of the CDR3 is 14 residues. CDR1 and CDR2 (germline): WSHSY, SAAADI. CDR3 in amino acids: CASRPGLATNEQFF. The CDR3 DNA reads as TGCGCCAGCAGACCGGGACTAGCGACCAATGAGCAGTTCTTC.

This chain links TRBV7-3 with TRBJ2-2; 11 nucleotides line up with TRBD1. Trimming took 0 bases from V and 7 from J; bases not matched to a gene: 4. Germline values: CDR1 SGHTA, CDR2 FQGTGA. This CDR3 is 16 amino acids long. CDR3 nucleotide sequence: TGTGCCAGCAGCTTAACCGGGACAGGGGGGCTCGGGGAGCTGTTTTTT. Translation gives CASSLTGTGGLGELFF.

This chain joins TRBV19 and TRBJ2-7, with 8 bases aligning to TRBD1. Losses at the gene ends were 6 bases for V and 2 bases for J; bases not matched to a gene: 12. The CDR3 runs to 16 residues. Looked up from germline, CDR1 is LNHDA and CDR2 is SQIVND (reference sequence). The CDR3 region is CASRSLGETGAYEQYF. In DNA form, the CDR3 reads TGTGCCAGTAGATCCCTTGGAGAGACAGGGGCCTACGAGCAGTACTTC. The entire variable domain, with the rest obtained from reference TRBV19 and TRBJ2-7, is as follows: DGGITQSPKYLFRKEGQNVTLSCEQNLNHDAMYWYRQDPGQGLRLIYYSQIVNDFQKGDIAEGYSVSREKKESFPLTVTSAQKNPTAFYLCASRSLGETGAYEQYFGPGTRLTVT.

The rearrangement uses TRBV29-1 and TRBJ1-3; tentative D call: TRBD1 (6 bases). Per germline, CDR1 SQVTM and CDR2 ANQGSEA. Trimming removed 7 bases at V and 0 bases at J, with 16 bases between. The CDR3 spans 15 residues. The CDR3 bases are TGCAGCGCAAGTGGACAGTTTTCCTCTGGAAACACCATATATTTT. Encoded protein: CSASGQFSSGNTIYF.

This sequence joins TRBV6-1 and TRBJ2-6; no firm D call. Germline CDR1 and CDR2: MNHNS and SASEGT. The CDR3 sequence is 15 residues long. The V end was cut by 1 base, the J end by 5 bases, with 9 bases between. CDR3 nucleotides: TGTGCCAGCAGTGAAGTTGGGCTTCGGGCCAACGTCCTGACTTTC. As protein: CASSEVGLRANVLTF.

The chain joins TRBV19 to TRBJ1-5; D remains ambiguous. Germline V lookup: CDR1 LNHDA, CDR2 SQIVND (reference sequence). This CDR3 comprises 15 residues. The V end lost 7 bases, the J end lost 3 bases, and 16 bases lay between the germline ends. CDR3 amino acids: CASIWRDYNNQPQHF. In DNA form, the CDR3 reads TGTGCCAGTATCTGGAGGGATTATAACAATCAGCCCCAGCATTTT.

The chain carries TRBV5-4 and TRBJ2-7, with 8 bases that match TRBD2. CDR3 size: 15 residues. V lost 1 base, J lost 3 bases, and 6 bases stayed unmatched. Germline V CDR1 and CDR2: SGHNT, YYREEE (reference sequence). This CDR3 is CASSLLGAGDYEQYF. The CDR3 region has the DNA TGTGCCAGCAGCTTGTTAGGAGCGGGAGACTACGAGCAGTACTTC.

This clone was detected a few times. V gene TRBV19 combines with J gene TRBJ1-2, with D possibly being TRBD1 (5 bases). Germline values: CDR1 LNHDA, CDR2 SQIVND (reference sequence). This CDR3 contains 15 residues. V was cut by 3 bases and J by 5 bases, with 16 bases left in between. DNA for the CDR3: TGTGCCAGTAGTATCGGCCAGGGTTTTCGATATGGCTACACCTTC. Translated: CASSIGQGFRYGYTF.

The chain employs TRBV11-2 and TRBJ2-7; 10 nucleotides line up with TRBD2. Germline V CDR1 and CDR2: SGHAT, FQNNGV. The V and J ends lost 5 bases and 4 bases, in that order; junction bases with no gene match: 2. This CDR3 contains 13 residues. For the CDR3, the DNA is TGTGCCAGCAGCCAGGGACTAGCGTACGAGCAGTACTTC. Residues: CASSQGLAYEQYF. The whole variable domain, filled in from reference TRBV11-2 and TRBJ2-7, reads EAGVAQSPRYKIIEKRQSVAFWCNPISGHATLYWYQQILGQGPKLLIQFQNNGVVDDSQLPKDRFSAERLKGVDSTLKIQPAKLEDSAVYLCASSQGLAYEQYFGPGTRLTVT.

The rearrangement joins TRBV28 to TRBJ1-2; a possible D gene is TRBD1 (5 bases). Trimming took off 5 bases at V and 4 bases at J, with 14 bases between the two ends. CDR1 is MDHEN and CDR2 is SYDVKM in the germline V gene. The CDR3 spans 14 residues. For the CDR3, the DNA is TGTGCCAGCAGTATCGAACAGGAGACCTATGGCTACACCTTC. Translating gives CASSIEQETYGYTF.

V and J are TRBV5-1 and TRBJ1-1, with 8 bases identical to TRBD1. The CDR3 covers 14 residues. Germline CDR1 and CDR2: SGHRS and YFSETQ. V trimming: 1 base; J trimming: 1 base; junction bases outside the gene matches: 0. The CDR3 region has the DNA TGCGCCAGCAGCTTGACAGGGGGGAACACTGAAGCTTTCTTT. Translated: CASSLTGGNTEAFF.

This CDR3 is CASSFRAGDTIYF. In DNA form, the CDR3 reads TGTGCCAGCAGTTTTAGGGCCGGGGACACCATATATTTT. The genes are TRBV28 and TRBJ1-3, with D hard to call. The CDR3 length is 13 residues. The ends were cut back, 3 bases at V and 8 bases at J, with 11 bases in the middle. Germline CDR1 MDHEN, CDR2 SYDVKM.

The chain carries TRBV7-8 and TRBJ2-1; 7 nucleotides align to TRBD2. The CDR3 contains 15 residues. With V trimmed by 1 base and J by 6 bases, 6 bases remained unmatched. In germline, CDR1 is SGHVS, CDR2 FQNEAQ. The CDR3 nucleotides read TGTGCCAGCAGCTTAGATGAGACTAGCATCAATGAGCAGTTCTTC. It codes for CASSLDETSINEQFF.

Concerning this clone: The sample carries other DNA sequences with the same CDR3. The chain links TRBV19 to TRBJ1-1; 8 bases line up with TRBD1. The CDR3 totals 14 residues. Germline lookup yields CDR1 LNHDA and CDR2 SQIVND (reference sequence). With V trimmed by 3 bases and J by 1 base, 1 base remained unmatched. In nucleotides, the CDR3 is TGTGCCAGTAGTATCGGGACAGGGAACACTGAAGCTTTCTTT. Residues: CASSIGTGNTEAFF.

CDR3 in DNA: TGTGCCAGCAGCTTCAAAGCCTTGGGGGGCAATGAGCAGTTCTTC. Its translation is CASSFKALGGNEQFF. The genes are TRBV5-5 and TRBJ2-1; TRBD2 is a possible D gene (6 bases). V lost 2 bases, J lost 6 bases, and 15 bases lay in between. In germline, CDR1 is SGHKS, CDR2 YYEKEE (reference sequence). The CDR3 length is 15 residues.

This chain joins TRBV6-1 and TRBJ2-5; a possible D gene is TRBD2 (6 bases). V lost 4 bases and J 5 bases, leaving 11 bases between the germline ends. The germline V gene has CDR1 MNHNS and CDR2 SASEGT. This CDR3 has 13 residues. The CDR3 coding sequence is TGTGCCAGCAGTGGGGACGCGGGGGAGACCCAGTACTTC. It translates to CASSGDAGETQYF.

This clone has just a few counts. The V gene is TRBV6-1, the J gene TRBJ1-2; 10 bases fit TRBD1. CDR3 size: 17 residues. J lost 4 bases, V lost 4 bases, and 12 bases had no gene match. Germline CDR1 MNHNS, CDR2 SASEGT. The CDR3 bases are TGTGCCAGCAGTGGCAAGACAGGGGGCCCCGACTCCTATGGCTACACCTTC. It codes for CASSGKTGGPDSYGYTF.

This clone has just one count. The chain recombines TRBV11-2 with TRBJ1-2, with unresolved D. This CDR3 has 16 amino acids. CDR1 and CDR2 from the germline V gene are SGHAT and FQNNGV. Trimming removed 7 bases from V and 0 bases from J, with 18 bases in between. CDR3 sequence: CASTITGVRANYGYTF. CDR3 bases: TGTGCCAGCACTATTACCGGGGTGAGAGCTAACTATGGCTACACCTTC.

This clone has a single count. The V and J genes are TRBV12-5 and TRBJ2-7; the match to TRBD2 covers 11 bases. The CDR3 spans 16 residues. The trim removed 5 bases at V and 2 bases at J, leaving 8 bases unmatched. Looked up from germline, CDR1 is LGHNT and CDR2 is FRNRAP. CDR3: CASGRTGTSGTYEQYF. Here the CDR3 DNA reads TGTGCTAGTGGTCGTACCGGGACTAGCGGAACCTACGAGCAGTACTTC.

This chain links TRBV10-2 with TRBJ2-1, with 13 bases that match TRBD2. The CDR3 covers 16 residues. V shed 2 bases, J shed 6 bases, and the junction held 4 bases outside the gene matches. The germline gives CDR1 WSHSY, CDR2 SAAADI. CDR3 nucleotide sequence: TGCGCCAGCAGTGAGGGGGGGACTAGCGGGATCAATGAGCAGTTCTTC. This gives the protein CASSEGGTSGINEQFF.

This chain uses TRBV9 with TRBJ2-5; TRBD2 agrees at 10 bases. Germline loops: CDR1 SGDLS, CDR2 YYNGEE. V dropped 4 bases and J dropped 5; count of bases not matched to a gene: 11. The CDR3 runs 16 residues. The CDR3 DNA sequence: TGTGCCAGCAGCTCTGGCCTAGCGGGAGTTGGTGAGACCCAGTACTTC. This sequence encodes CASSSGLAGVGETQYF.

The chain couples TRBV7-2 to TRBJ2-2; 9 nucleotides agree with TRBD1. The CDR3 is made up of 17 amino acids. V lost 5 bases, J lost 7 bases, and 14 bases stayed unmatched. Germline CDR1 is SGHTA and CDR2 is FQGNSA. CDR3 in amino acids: CASSPRVPGQGIGELFF. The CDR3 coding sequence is TGTGCCAGCAGCCCGCGGGTTCCGGGACAGGGCATCGGGGAGCTGTTTTTT.

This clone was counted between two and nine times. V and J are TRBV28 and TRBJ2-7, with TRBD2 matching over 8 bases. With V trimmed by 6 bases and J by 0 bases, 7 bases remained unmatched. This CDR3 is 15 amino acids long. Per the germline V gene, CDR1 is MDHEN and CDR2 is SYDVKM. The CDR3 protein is CASSLRGADSYEQYF. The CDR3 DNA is TGTGCCAGCAGCTTGCGGGGGGCCGACTCCTACGAGCAGTACTTC.

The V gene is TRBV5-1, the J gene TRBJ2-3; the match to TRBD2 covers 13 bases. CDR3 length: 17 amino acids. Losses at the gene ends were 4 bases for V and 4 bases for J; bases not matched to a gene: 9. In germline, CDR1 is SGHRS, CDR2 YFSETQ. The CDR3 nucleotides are TGCGCCAGCAGCCAATCCGGACTAGCGGGAGTCGCAGATACGCAGTATTTT. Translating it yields CASSQSGLAGVADTQYF. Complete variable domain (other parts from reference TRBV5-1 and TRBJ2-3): KAGVTQTPRYLIKTRGQQVTLSCSPISGHRSVSWYQQTPGQGLQFLFEYFSETQRNKGNFPGRFSGRQFSNSRSEMNVSTLELGDSALYLCASSQSGLAGVADTQYFGPGTRLTVL.

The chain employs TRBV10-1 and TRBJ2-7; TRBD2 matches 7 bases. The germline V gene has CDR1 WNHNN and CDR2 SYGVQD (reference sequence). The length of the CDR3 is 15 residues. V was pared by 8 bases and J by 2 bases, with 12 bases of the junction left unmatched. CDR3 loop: CASLRKREGTYEQYF. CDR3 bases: TGCGCCAGCCTCCGAAAGCGGGAAGGAACCTACGAGCAGTACTTC.

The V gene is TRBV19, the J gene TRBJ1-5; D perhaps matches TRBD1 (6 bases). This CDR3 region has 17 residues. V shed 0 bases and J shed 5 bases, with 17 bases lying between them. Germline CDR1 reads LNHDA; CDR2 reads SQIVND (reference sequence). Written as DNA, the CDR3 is TGTGCCAGTAGTATAGATGCCCCTGGGGGGGCCTATCAGCCCCAGCATTTT. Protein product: CASSIDAPGGAYQPQHF.